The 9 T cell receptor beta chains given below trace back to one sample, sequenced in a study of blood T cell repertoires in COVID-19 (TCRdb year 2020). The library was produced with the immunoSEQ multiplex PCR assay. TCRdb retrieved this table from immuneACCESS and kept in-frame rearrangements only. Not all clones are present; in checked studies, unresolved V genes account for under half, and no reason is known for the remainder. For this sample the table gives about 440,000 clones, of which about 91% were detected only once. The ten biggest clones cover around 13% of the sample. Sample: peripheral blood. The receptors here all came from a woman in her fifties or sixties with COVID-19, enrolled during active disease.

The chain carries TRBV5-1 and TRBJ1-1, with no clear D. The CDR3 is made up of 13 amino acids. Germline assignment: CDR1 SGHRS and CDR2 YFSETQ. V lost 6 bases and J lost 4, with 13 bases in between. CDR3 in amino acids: CASTQALGTEAFF. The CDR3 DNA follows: TGCGCCAGCACCCAAGCGTTGGGCACTGAAGCTTTCTTT.

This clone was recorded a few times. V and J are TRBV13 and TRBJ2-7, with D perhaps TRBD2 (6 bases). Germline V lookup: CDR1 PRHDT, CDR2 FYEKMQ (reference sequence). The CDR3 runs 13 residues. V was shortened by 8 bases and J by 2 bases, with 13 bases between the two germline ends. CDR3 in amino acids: CASAGRLAYEQYF. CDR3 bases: TGTGCCAGCGCGGGGAGACTAGCCTACGAGCAGTACTTC.

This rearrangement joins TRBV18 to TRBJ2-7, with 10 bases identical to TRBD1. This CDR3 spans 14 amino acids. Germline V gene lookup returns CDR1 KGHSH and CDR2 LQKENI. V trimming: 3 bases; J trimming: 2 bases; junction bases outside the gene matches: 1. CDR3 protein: CASSPGQGTYEQYF. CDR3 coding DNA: TGTGCCAGCTCACCGGGACAGGGGACCTACGAGCAGTACTTC.

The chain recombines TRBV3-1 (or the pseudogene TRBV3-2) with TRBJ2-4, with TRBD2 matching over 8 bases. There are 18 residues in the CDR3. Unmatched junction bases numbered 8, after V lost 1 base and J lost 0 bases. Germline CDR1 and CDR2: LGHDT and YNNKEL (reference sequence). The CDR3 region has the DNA TGTGCCAGCAGCCAAGCCAGCGATAGCGGGGTAGCCAAAAACATTCAGTACTTC. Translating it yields CASSQASDSGVAKNIQYF.

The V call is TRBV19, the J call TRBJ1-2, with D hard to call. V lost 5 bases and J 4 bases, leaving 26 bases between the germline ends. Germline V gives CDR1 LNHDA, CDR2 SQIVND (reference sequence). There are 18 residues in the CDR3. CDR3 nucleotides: TGTGCCAGTAGTGTCTTTCCCCTGAGACGGCGGTCTGGCTATGGCTACACCTTC. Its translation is CASSVFPLRRRSGYGYTF.

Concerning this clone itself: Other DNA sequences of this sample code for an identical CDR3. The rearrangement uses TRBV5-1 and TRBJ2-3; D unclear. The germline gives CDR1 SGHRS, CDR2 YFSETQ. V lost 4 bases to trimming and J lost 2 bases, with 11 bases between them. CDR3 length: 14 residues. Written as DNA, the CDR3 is TGCGCCAGCAGCCCGGGTCAACCCACAGATACGCAGTATTTT. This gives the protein CASSPGQPTDTQYF.

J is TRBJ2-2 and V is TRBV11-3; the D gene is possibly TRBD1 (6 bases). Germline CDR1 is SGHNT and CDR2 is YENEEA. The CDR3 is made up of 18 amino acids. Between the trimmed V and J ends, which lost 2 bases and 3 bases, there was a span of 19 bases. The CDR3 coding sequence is TGTGCCAGCAGCTTAAGGAGGTGGGGGCAGCTGGACACCGGGGAGCTGTTTTTT. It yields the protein CASSLRRWGQLDTGELFF.

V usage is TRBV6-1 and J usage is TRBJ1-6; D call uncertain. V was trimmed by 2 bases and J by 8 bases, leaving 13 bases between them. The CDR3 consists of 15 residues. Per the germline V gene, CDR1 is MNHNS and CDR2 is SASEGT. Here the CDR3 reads CASSELTGGYSPLHF. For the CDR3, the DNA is TGTGCCAGCAGTGAATTGACCGGAGGATATTCACCCCTCCACTTT.

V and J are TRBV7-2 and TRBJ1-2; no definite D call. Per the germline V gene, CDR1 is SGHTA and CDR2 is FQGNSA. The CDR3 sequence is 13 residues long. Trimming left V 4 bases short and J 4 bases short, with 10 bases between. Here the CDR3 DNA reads TGTGCCAGCAGCTCCCCGCAGCGCTATGGCTACACCTTC. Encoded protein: CASSSPQRYGYTF.